The rows below give T cell receptor beta chains drawn from one sample of a study of Graves' ophthalmopathy and Graves' hyperthyroidism. One entry per CDR3 protein, called by TCRdb with MiXCR from the multiplex PCR reads. The sample yields 150,000 to 200,000 distinct CDR3 sequences, 39% seen once. The sequencing input was peripheral blood. These receptors were obtained from a man aged 25-45 years with Graves' ophthalmopathy. Both conserved end residues are part of each CDR3. Fields, in order: J gene, V gene, CDR3 protein.

J: TRBJ1-6
V: TRBV6-1
CDR3: CASSSSDRPPLHF

J: TRBJ2-7
V: TRBV20-1
CDR3: CSAPYSGYEQYF

J: TRBJ2-7
V: TRBV6-2/TRBV6-3
CDR3: CASSYSGQGTWYEQYF

J: TRBJ2-5
V: TRBV5-1
CDR3: CASSPGQPGAQYF

J: TRBJ1-2
V: TRBV20-1
CDR3: CSAKSGPNYGYTF

J: TRBJ2-7
V: TRBV27
CDR3: CASRKLRDYYEQYF

J: TRBJ1-1
V: TRBV20-1
CDR3: CSAGTGVRTEAFF

J: TRBJ2-7
V: TRBV20-1
CDR3: CSAMTGTYEQYF

J: TRBJ2-5
V: TRBV7-2
CDR3: CASGKGEGLGETQYF

J: TRBJ2-7
V: TRBV7-2
CDR3: CASRASGGSYEQYF

J: TRBJ2-2
V: TRBV7-2
CDR3: CASSSERGTGELFF

J: TRBJ2-7
V: TRBV6-5
CDR3: CASSRGPGQSYEQYF

J: TRBJ1-5
V: TRBV6-1
CDR3: CASSRGINQPQHF

J: TRBJ1-1
V: TRBV29-1
CDR3: CSVGGGVLEAFF

J: TRBJ2-5
V: TRBV29-1
CDR3: CSVVGLGETQYF

J: TRBJ2-5
V: TRBV3-1
CDR3: CASSPIEQTQYF

J: TRBJ1-5
V: TRBV19
CDR3: CASSTTLGLNQPQHF

J: TRBJ2-1
V: TRBV7-6
CDR3: CASSLESSGIYNEQFF

J: TRBJ2-5
V: TRBV7-2
CDR3: CASSLARGYQETQYF

J: TRBJ2-5
V: TRBV12-3/TRBV12-4
CDR3: CASSLWTGGETQYF

J: TRBJ1-1
V: TRBV20-1
CDR3: CSAPRTGYRKAFF

J: TRBJ1-1
V: TRBV24-1
CDR3: CATSEGDRGTNTEAFF

J: TRBJ2-2
V: TRBV5-1
CDR3: CASTPTQGRANTGELFF

J: TRBJ2-2
V: TRBV12-3/TRBV12-4
CDR3: CASSLSPVGELFF

J: TRBJ2-2
V: TRBV27
CDR3: CASSFRTGSGELFF

J: TRBJ1-1
V: TRBV30
CDR3: CAWSDGGGNTEAFF

J: TRBJ1-1
V: TRBV28
CDR3: CASSLKVANTEAFF

J: TRBJ1-5
V: TRBV30
CDR3: CAWTNLGTDNQPQHF

J: TRBJ1-2
V: TRBV28
CDR3: CASSLPGTGNCGYTF

J: TRBJ2-5
V: TRBV12-3/TRBV12-4
CDR3: CASSQKGTFGTQYF

J: TRBJ1-1
V: TRBV19
CDR3: CASRAQASEAFF

J: TRBJ2-7
V: TRBV6-5
CDR3: CASGQGYEQYF

J: TRBJ2-7
V: TRBV12-3/TRBV12-4
CDR3: CASSPGQASYEQYF

J: TRBJ2-4
V: TRBV7-2
CDR3: CASSLGGRGQRNIQYF

J: TRBJ2-2
V: TRBV6-2/TRBV6-3
CDR3: CASKLGTSGRSGTGELFF

J: TRBJ2-4
V: TRBV12-3/TRBV12-4
CDR3: CASSLSGQGLLAKNIQYF

J: TRBJ1-1
V: TRBV28
CDR3: CASSFNRGGGEAFF

J: TRBJ1-1
V: TRBV7-2
CDR3: CASSLADAAGVTEAFF

J: TRBJ1-2
V: TRBV2
CDR3: CASSEVASYGYTF

J: TRBJ1-5
V: TRBV7-2
CDR3: CAWSADKGQPQHF

J: TRBJ2-5
V: TRBV4-1
CDR3: CASTTTPGARRETQYF